This record looks at one T cell receptor beta chain sequence and its context. The source of the sample is a study of blood T cell repertoires in COVID-19. About the study: Donors in the United States, Italy and Spain gave samples during acute or convalescent COVID-19. The analysed material was cDNA or gDNA that came from T cells, B-cell-depleted T cells, or PBMCs.

Per the authors' pipeline: Counts of nucleated cells, estimated from reference gene primer amplification, were obtained. TCRdb's copy holds only in-frame clones and misses some; the assay was immunoSEQ multiplex PCR. From that table come the V and J calls and clone size; the DNA was used to work out D and trimming. The data show about 130,000 clones, roughly 90% seen once. The receptor comes from an elderly woman with acute or convalescent COVID-19. The sequenced material came from peripheral blood.

This chain's CDR3 is CASSLASQSFNEQFF. As DNA, the CDR3 is TGCGCCAGCAGCTTGGCCTCACAATCGTTCAATGAGCAGTTCTTC. The chain recombines TRBV5-1 with TRBJ2-1, with D unclear. CDR3 length: 15 amino acids. Germline V gene lookup returns CDR1 SGHRS and CDR2 YFSETQ. V lost 0 bases and J 6 bases, leaving 13 bases between the germline ends. Supplemented by reference TRBV5-1 and TRBJ2-1, the full variable domain reads KAGVTQTPRYLIKTRGQQVTLSCSPISGHRSVSWYQQTPGQGLQFLFEYFSETQRNKGNFPGRFSGRQFSNSRSEMNVSTLELGDSALYLCASSLASQSFNEQFFGPGTRLTVL.